The sequence of this T cell receptor beta chain was determined in a study of Graves' ophthalmopathy and Graves' hyperthyroidism. General observations from the study: Detected in blood as well were most expanded thyroid clonotypes with frequency above 0.001.

Germline V gives CDR1 MDHEN, CDR2 SYDVKM. J was trimmed by 11 bases and V by 4 bases; bases with no gene match: 8. The CDR3 spans 13 residues. The authors amplified TCR beta CDR3 regions, and they did so from RNA transcripts for repertoire sequencing. HTBI-primed first-round RT-PCR preceded second-round multiplex PCR. TCRdb re-analysed the multiplex PCR reads in MiXCR, keeping a single row per CDR3 protein. The sample includes about 420,000 distinct CDR3 sequences, approximately 21% of them seen just once. This clonotype was detected only once. Its antigen is still unknown. The sequenced sample consisted of peripheral blood. The genes are TRBV28 and TRBJ1-1; TRBD1 aligns across 9 bases. This clonotype was sampled from a young woman with stable Graves' hyperthyroidism. CDR3 bases: TGTGCCAGCAGTTCTGGACAGGGGTTGTCGGCTTTCTTT. As protein: CASSSGQGLSAFF.